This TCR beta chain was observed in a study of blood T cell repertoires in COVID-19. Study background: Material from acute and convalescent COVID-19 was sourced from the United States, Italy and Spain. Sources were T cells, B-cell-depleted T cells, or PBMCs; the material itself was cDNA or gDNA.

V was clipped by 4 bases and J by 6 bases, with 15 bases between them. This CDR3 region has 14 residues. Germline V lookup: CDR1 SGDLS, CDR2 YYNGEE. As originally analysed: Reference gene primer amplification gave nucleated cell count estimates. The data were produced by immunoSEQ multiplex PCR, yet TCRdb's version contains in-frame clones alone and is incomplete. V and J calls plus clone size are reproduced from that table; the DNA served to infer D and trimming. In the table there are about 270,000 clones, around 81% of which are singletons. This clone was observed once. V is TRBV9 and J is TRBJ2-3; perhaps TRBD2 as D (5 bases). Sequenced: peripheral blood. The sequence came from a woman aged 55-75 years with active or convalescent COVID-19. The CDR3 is CASSPQTTGDTQYF. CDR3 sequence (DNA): TGTGCCAGCAGCCCTCAGACTACCGGGGATACGCAGTATTTT.